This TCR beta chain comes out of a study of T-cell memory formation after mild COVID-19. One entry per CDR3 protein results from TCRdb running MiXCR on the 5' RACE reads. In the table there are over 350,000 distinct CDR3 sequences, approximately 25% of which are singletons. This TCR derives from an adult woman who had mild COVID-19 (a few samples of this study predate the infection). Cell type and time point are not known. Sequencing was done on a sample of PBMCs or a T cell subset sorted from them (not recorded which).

CDR3 coding DNA: TGTGCCAGCAGCCAAGGCCAGCCCCAACAATCTCAGCAGTTCTTC. This sequence encodes CASSQGQPQQSQQFF. This rearrangement joins TRBV7-2 to TRBJ2-1; D gene uncertain. Germline CDR1 is SGHTA and CDR2 is FQGNSA. V lost 5 bases and J lost 11, with 22 bases in between. This CDR3 comprises 15 residues.